What follows are 2 T cell receptor beta chains derived from one specimen sequenced in a study of CD8+ T cells in alopecia areata. The treatment: oral pan-JAK inhibitor, 5-10 mg twice daily. cDNA serving as the sequencing template came from extracted, reverse transcribed RNA. Measured with immunoSEQ multiplex PCR; TCRdb has only the in-frame clones, and not every one. The sample has some 200,000 clones; 45% to 65% are singletons. Sequenced material: CD4+ T cells sorted from blood, taken at week 4, from a patient treated with tofacitinib. The receptors shown here come from a human donor with alopecia areata.

The CDR3 DNA sequence: TGTGCCATCAGTGCTAGGGAGGGTGAAGCTTTCTTT. Protein product: CAISAREGEAFF. The chain links TRBV10-3 to TRBJ1-1, with no clear D. CDR1 and CDR2 (germline): ENHRY, SYGVKD. The V end lost 4 bases, the J end lost 7 bases, and 10 bases lay between the germline ends. CDR3 length equals 12 residues.

V gene TRBV2 combines with J gene TRBJ2-7; D gene unclear. Trimming removed 4 bases at V and 3 bases at J, with 4 bases between. This CDR3 spans 11 amino acids. Germline V gene lookup returns CDR1 SNHLY and CDR2 FYNNEI. The CDR3 DNA is TGTGCCAGCAGTGTCGGCTACGAGCAGTACTTC. Its protein product is CASSVGYEQYF.